The clone carrying this T cell receptor (beta chain) appeared once. What it binds is not known. Sequencing was performed with immunoSEQ multiplex PCR; in TCRdb, only in-frame clones are kept and a portion is missing. The sample lists 130,000 or so clones; more than 80% were seen once. The sample is drawn from a study of T cell responses to AZD1222 COVID-19 vaccine. Overall study results and limits: Repertoire collection took place solely once the T cell response had peaked.

The starting material was peripheral blood, obtained on day 0 of MenACWY control vaccination. This receptor was taken from an adult in good health.

The CDR3 reads CASSHGQWTSPLHF. The CDR3 DNA reads TGTGCCAGCAGCCACGGACAGTGGACTTCACCCCTCCACTTT. The chain has TRBV14 and TRBJ1-6, with a weak D call TRBD1 (6 bases). Trimming stripped 3 bases from V and 9 bases from J, with 12 bases between. Germline lookup yields CDR1 SGHDN and CDR2 FVKESK. CDR3 length equals 14 residues.